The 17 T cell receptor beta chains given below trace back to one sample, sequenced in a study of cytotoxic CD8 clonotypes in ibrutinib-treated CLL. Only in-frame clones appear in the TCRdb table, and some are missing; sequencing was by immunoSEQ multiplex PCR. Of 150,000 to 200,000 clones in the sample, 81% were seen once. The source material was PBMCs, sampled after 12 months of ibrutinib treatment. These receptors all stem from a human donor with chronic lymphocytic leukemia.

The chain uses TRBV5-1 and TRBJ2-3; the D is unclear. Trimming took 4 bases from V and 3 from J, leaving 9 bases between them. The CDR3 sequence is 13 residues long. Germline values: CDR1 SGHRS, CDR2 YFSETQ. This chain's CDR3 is CASSLPGTDTQYF. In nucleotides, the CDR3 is TGCGCCAGCAGCCTTCCCGGGACAGATACGCAGTATTTT.

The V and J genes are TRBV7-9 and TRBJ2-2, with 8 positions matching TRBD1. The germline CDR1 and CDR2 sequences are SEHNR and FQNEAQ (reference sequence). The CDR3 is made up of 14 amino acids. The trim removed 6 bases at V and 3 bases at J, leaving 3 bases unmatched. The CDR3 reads CASSSDRDTGELFF. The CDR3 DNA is TGTGCCAGCAGTTCGGACAGGGACACCGGGGAGCTGTTTTTT.

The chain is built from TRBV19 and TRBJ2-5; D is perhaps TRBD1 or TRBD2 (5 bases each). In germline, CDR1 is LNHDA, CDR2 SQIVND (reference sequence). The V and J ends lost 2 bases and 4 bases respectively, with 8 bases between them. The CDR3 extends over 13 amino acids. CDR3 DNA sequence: TGTGCCAGTAGTATATCGGGGCTAGAGACCCAGTACTTC. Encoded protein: CASSISGLETQYF.

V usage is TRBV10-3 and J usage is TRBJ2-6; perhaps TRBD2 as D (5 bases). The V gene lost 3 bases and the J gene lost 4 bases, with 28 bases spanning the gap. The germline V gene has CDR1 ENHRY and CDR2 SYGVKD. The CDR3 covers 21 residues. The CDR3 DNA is TGTGCCATCAGTGAATTCCCGAGTCTGCGTCGCCTTGAGGGCGGGGCCAACGTCCTGACTTTC. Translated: CAISEFPSLRRLEGGANVLTF.

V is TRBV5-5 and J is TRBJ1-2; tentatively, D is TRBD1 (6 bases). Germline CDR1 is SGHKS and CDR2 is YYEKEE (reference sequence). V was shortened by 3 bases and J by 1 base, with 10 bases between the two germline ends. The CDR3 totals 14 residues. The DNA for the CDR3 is TGTGCCAGCAGCTCTGGACAGCTTAACTATGGCTACACCTTC. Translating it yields CASSSGQLNYGYTF.

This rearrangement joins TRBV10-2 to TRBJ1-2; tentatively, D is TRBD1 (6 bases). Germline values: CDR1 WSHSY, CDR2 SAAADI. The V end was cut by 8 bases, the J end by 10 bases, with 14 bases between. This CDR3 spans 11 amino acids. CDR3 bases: TGCGCCAGCCTGGGGGGGGCGGACTACACCTTC. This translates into CASLGGADYTF.

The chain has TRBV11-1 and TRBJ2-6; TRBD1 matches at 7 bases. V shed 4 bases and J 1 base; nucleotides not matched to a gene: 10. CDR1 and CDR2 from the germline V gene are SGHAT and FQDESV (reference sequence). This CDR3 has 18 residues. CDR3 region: CASSSRDSYGSGANVLTF. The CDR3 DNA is TGTGCCAGCAGCTCACGGGACAGCTATGGGTCTGGGGCCAACGTCCTGACTTTC.

The CDR3 is CASSQLGTGESGNTIYF. Here the CDR3 DNA reads TGTGCCAGCAGCCAACTCGGGACAGGGGAATCTGGAAACACCATATATTTT. The rearrangement uses TRBV4-2 and TRBJ1-3; the match to TRBD1 covers 10 bases. Trimming cost V 2 bases and J 1 base; bases outside gene matches: 5. The CDR3 loop spans 17 amino acids. CDR1 and CDR2 from the germline V gene are LGHNA and YNFKEQ.

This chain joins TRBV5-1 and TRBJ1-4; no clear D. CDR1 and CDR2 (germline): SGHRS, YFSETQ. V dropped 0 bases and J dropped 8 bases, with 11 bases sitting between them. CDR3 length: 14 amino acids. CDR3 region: CASSLGRIGEKLFF. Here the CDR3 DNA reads TGCGCCAGCAGCTTGGGCAGAATTGGAGAAAAACTGTTTTTT.

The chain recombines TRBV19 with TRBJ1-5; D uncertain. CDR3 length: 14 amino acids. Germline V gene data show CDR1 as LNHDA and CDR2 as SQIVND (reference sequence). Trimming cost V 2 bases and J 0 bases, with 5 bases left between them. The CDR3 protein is CASSILYSNQPQHF. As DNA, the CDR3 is TGTGCCAGTAGTATACTTTATAGCAATCAGCCCCAGCATTTT.

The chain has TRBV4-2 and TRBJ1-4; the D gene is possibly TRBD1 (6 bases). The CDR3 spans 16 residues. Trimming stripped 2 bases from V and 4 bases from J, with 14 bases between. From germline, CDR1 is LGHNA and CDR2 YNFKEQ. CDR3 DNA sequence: TGTGCCAGCAGCCAAAGAACAGGGAGGGGTAATGAAAAACTGTTTTTT. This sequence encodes CASSQRTGRGNEKLFF.

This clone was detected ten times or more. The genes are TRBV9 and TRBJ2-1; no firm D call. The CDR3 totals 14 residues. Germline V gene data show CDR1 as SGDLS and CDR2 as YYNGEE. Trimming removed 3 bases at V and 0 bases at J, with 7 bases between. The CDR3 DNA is TGTGCCAGCAGCGGGGCTATCTCCTACAATGAGCAGTTCTTC. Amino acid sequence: CASSGAISYNEQFF.

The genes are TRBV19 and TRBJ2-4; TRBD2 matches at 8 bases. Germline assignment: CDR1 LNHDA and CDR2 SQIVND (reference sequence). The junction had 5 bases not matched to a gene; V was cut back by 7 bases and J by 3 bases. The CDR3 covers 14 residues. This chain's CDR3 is CASKPTSGKNIQYF. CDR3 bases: TGTGCCAGTAAGCCTACTAGCGGCAAAAACATTCAGTACTTC.

CDR3 loop: CACIRGQRYGYTF. The CDR3 DNA reads TGTGCCTGCATCAGGGGGCAGAGGTATGGCTACACCTTC. The rearrangement joins TRBV30 to TRBJ1-2; 8 nucleotides line up with TRBD1. The CDR3 length is 13 residues. Germline CDR1 GTSNPN, CDR2 SVGIG (reference sequence). Trimming at V came to 6 bases and at J to 5 bases, leaving 8 bases not matched to a gene.

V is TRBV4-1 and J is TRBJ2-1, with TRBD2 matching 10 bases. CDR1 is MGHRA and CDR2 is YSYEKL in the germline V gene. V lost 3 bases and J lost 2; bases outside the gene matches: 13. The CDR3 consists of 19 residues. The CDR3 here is CASSHLLSGRAGTYNEQFF. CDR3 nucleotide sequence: TGCGCCAGCAGCCATCTTTTGAGCGGGAGGGCCGGAACCTACAATGAGCAGTTCTTC.

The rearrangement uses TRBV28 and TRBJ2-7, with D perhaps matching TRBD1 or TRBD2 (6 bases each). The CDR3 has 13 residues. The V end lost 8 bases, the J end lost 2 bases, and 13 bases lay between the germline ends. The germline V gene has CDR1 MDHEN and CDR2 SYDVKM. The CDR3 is CASEKGGTYEQYF. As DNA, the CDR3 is TGTGCCAGCGAGAAGGGGGGAACCTACGAGCAGTACTTC.

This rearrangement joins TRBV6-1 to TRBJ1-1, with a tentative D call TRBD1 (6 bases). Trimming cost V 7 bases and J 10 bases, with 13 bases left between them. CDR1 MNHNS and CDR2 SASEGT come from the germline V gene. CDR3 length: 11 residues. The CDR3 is CASTVNRAAFF. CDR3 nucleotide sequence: TGTGCCAGCACCGTCAACAGGGCAGCTTTCTTT.